The clone carrying this T cell receptor (beta chain) was counted between two and nine times. The antigen remains undetermined. The data are from a study of regulatory T cells in long-lasting Graves disease. Germline V gives CDR1 MRHNA, CDR2 SNTAGT. The CDR3 totals 14 residues. V lost 6 bases, J lost 0 bases, and 11 bases lay in between. The time point denotes: newly diagnosed GD, antithyroid drugs for less than 3 months. From RNA extracted from PBMCs, the TCR library was made. Regarding the study as a whole: The persistent group shared 3,000 or so public clonotypes, more than the 850 to 1,000 shared by new patients.

Arm-PCR with iRepertoire HTBI primers amplified the CDR3 regions for these TCR beta libraries. A single record per CDR3 protein comes from TCRdb applying MiXCR to the multiplex PCR reads. The sample shows about 220,000 distinct CDR3 sequences, about 19% of them seen only once. These data were likewise used in another study, on T cells in Graves' hyperthyroidism and ophthalmopathy. That report adds: In the blood, most expanded thyroid clonotypes above 0.001 appeared as well.

The gene calls are TRBV6-4 and TRBJ1-1; D possibly corresponds to TRBD1 (6 bases). The specimen comprised peripheral blood mononuclear cells (PBMCs), sampled at new diagnosis, from a patient treated with antithyroid drugs. This TCR was sampled from a woman in her 30s with Graves disease. This CDR3 reads CASRKDSLNTEAFF. The DNA for the CDR3 is TGTGCCAGCAGAAAGGACAGCCTGAACACTGAAGCTTTCTTT.